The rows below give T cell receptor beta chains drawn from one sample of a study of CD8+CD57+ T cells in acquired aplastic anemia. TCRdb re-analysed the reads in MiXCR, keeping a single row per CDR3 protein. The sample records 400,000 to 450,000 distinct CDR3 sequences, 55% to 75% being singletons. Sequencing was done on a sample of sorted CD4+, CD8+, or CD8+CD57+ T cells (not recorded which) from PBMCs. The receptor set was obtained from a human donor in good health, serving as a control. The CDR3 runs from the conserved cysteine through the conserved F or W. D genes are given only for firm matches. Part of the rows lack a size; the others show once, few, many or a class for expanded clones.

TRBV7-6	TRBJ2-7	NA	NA	TGTGCCAGCAGCCTAGCGGGACAGGGATATTCCTACGAGCAGTACTTC	CASSLAGQGYSYEQYF
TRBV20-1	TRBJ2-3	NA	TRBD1	TGCAGCGCACCCAGGACAGGGGGCACAGATACGCAGTATTTT	CSAPRTGGTDTQYF
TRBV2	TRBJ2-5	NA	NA	TGTGCCAGCAGTGTAGGCATCCAGCCCCAGCATTTCCAAGAGGGGCCGTACTTC	CASSVGIQPQHFQEGPYF
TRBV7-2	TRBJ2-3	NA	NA	TGTGCCACCAGCTTCCAGACAGTGGGCAAACATTCGCAGTATTTT	CATSFQTVGKHSQYF
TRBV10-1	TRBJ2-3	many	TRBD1	TGCGCCAGCGGCCGGGACAGGAGCTTGGATACGCAGTATTTT	CASGRDRSLDTQYF
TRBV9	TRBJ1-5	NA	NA	TGTGCCAGCAGCGAAGAGGCGGGTCCAGGCAAGCATTTT	CASSEEAGPGKHF
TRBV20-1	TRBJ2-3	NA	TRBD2	TGCAGTGCACCGCGGGGGGGTACGCAGTATTTT	CSAPRGGTQYF
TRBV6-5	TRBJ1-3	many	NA	TGTGCCAGCATACGGACCACTGACTCTGGAAACACCATATATTTT	CASIRTTDSGNTIYF
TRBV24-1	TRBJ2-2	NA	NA	TGTGCCACCAGTGCGACAGGGACTTATGGGGAGCTGTTTTTT	CATSATGTYGELFF
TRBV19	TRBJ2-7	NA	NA	TGTGCCAGCACCGTAGTGTCGGGACACCCCCTCCACGAGCAGTACTTC	CASTVVSGHPLHEQYF
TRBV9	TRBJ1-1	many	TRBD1	TGTGCCAGCAGCGTAGCTGTCGACAGGGTTAACACTGAAGCTTTCTTT	CASSVAVDRVNTEAFF
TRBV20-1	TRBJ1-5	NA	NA	TGCAGTGCTCAGAGATTGAATCGGCGCCAGCATTTT	CSAQRLNRRQHF
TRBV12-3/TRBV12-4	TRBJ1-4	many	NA	TGTGCCAGCAGTAATAGTTACCGGGACGGTAATGAAAAACTGTTTTTT	CASSNSYRDGNEKLFF
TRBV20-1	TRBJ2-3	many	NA	TGCAGTGCTAGAGTTTTGAATACGCAGTATTTT	CSARVLNTQYF
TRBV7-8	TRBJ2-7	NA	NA	TGTGCCAGCAGCTCGTATGGGGCGAGCTACGATGGGTCCTTC	CASSSYGASYDGSF
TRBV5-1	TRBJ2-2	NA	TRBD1	TGCGCCAGCAGCCTTAGACAGGGTTACGACGGGGAGCTGTTTTTT	CASSLRQGYDGELFF
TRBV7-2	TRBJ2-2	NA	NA	TGTGCCAGCAGTGGGATAGGGGGGGCTGAGAACCAGGAGCTGTTTTTT	CASSGIGGAENQELFF
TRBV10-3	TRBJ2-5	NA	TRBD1	TGTGCCATCAGACAGGGGATAGAGACCCAGTACTTC	CAIRQGIETQYF
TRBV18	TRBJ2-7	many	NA	TGTGCCAGCTCACCCCGGCAGGGCGAATACGAGCAGTACTTC	CASSPRQGEYEQYF
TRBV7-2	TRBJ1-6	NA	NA	TGTGCCAGCAGCTTAGCGGGGTTAGATTCATCCCTCGGATTT	CASSLAGLDSSLGF
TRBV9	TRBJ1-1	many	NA	TGTGCCAGCAGCGTAGGGTCTGAGACTGAAGCTTTCTTT	CASSVGSETEAFF
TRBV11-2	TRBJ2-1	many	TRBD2	TGTGCCAGCAGCTTAGCCCAACTAGCGGGGTACAATGAGCAGTTCTTC	CASSLAQLAGYNEQFF
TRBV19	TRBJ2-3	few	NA	TGTGCCAGTAGTATAGTAGCTAGCACAGATACGCAGTATTTT	CASSIVASTDTQYF
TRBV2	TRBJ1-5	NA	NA	TGTGCCAGCAGGCCAAGATTTGTCGGCTGCTTCTTATGGGGCAATCAGCCCCAGCATTTT	CASRPRFVGCFLWGNQPQHF
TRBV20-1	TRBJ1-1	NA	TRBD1	TGCAGTGCTAGAACTGGGACAGGGTCCCTGCTGAAAGCTTTCTTT	CSARTGTGSLLKAFF
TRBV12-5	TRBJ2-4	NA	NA	TGTGCTAGTGGAAAGGGGGCCAAAAACATTCAGTACTTC	CASGKGAKNIQYF
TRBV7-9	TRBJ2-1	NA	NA	TGCGCCAGCAGCCAAGAATGGAGCGCCTACAATGAGAAGTTCTTC	CASSQEWSAYNEKFF
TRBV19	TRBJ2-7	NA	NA	TGTGCCAGTAGTATAGAGTCAGGCGTTACGACCTACGAGCAGTACTTC	CASSIESGVTTYEQYF
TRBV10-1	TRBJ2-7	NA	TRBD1	TGCGCCAGCAAGCCGGGACAGGGGGTCTTGTACGAGCAGTACTTC	CASKPGQGVLYEQYF
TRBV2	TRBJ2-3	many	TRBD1	TGTGCCAGCCTGGGTGACAGGGGCACAGATACGCAGTATTTT	CASLGDRGTDTQYF
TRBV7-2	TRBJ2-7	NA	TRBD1	TGTGCCAGCGGCGACCGGGATAGGGGGCAGTACGAGCAGTACTTC	CASGDRDRGQYEQYF
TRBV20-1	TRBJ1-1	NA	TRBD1	TGCAGTGCACCCGTGAGGGGGCGTAGCACTGAAGCTTTCTTT	CSAPVRGRSTEAFF
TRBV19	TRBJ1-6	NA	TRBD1	TGTGCCAGTAGTGACAGGGCGGGACGGAGACATTCACCCCTCCACTTT	CASSDRAGRRHSPLHF
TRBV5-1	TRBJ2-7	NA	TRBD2	TGCGCCAGCAGCTCAAGGGGAAGCGGGGAGGCGTTTCTGGAGCAGTACTTC	CASSSRGSGEAFLEQYF
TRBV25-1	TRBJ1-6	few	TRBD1	TGTGCCAGCAGCCCCCAGGGACAGGGGAGTTCACCCCTCCACTTC	CASSPQGQGSSPLHF
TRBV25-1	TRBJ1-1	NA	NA	TGTGCCAGCAGTGATCTCTGGGGCACTGAAGCTTTCTTT	CASSDLWGTEAFF
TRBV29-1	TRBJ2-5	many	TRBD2	TGCAGCGTTGATCCAAAAAGCGGGAGGCTGCAAGAGACCCAGTACTTC	CSVDPKSGRLQETQYF
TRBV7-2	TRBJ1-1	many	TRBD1	TGTGCCAGCAGCCAAGGGACAGGCGCTGAAGCTTTCTTT	CASSQGTGAEAFF
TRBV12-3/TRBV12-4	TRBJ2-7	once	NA	TGCGCCAGCTGCCTAGAGGCGTCCAGGGCCTACGAGCAGTACTTC	CASCLEASRAYEQYF
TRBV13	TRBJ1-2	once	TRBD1	TGTGCCAGCAGTTTATGGGACAGGGGACCTTATGGCTACACCTTC	CASSLWDRGPYGYTF
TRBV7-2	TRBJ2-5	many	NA	TGTGCCAGCAGCTTAGCCGGGACCCAGTACTTC	CASSLAGTQYF
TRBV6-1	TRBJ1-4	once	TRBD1	TGTGCCAGCAGCGCGACACAGGGGGCGGCTAATGAAAAACTGTTTTTT	CASSATQGAANEKLFF